The 10 T cell receptor beta chains listed next were all sequenced from one sample in a study of CD8+CD57+ T cells in acquired aplastic anemia. For CDR3 and TCR beta VDJ profiling, genomic DNA was the template used. Each CDR3 protein is one row after TCRdb ran MiXCR on the reads. In the table there are about 110,000 distinct CDR3 sequences, 50% to 65% of which are singletons. The sample comprised sorted CD4+, CD8+, or CD8+CD57+ T cells (not recorded which) from PBMCs. Receptors were obtained from a human donor in good health, serving as a control.

The chain links TRBV25-1 to TRBJ1-3; the D gene is possibly TRBD1 (5 bases). The CDR3 loop spans 14 amino acids. Germline V lookup: CDR1 MGHDK, CDR2 SYGVNS. V was cut by 4 bases and J by 8 bases, with 15 bases left in between. The CDR3 region is CASSGWGTGHTIYF. CDR3 bases: TGTGCCAGCAGTGGATGGGGAACAGGACACACCATATATTTT. The whole variable domain, remainder taken from reference TRBV25-1 and TRBJ1-3, is EADIYQTPRYLVIGTGKKITLECSQTMGHDKMYWYQQDPGMELHLIHYSYGVNSTEKGDLSSESTVSRIRTEHFPLTLESARPSHTSQYLCASSGWGTGHTIYFGEGSWLTVV.

V usage is TRBV7-8 and J usage is TRBJ1-2, with D perhaps matching TRBD1 (6 bases). This CDR3 has 13 residues. The germline V and J ends were trimmed by 2 bases and 9 bases, with 13 bases remaining between them. The V gene's germline CDR1 is SGHVS and CDR2 FQNEAQ. CDR3 residues: CASSLNYRASYTF. The CDR3 DNA reads as TGTGCCAGCAGCTTAAACTACAGGGCTAGCTACACCTTC.

This clonotype has a single count. This likely comes from a read error, as the CDR3 has no conserved phenylalanine or tryptophan at its end. The limits of the CDR3 on the DNA are not certain, so only TCRdb's listed CDR3 is given. The V gene is TRBV15, the J gene TRBJ2-4; TRBD1 is the table's D call and was not checked against the DNA. With termini counted, the CDR3 has 12 amino acids. Per germline, CDR1 LNHNV and CDR2 YYDKDF (reference sequence). CDR3 region: CATSQSNREFVS.

As to this clonotype: One junction end disagrees with the germline gene, perhaps due to a read error. The V call is TRBV25-1, the J call TRBJ2-3; possibly TRBD1 for D (5 bases). CDR1 is MGHDK and CDR2 is SYGVNS in the germline V gene. CDR3 length: 15 residues. DNA for the CDR3: TGTGCCAACAGTAGGCAACAGGATACTACAGATACGCAGTATTTT. Protein product: CANSRQQDTTDTQYF.

This clonotype was counted many times. The V gene is TRBV19, the J gene TRBJ2-3; D uncertain. There are 13 residues in the CDR3. Germline V CDR1 and CDR2: LNHDA, SQIVND (reference sequence). The V and J ends lost 7 bases and 0 bases respectively, with 8 bases between them. CDR3 protein: CASNGRSTDTQYF. The CDR3 nucleotides read TGTGCCAGTAACGGAAGAAGCACAGATACGCAGTATTTT.

Many counts were recorded for this clonotype. The V gene is TRBV4-3, the J gene TRBJ1-6, with D unresolved. The germline CDR1 and CDR2 sequences are LGHNA and YSLEER. The CDR3 sequence is 16 residues long. V lost 0 bases to trimming and J lost 9 bases, with 15 bases between them. In DNA form, the CDR3 reads TGCGCCAGCAGCCAAGATAGGGTTGCCCGAGCTTCACCCCTCCACTTT. As protein: CASSQDRVARASPLHF.

This sequence joins TRBV20-1 and TRBJ2-7; TRBD1 agrees at 10 bases. The germline CDR1 and CDR2 sequences are DFQATT and SNEGSKA (reference sequence). V was clipped by 6 bases and J by 6 bases; unmatched bases: 8. The CDR3 loop spans 13 amino acids. The CDR3 is CSATGTGEGEQYF. The CDR3 DNA is TGCAGTGCGACCGGGACAGGGGAAGGCGAGCAGTACTTC.

V usage is TRBV2 and J usage is TRBJ1-1, with no clear D. Deletions cut 8 bases from V and 1 base from J, with 14 bases between. CDR1 SNHLY and CDR2 FYNNEI come from the germline V gene. This CDR3 has 14 amino acids. Here the CDR3 DNA reads TGTGCCAGCGTAACGGCTTACTCGAACACTGAAGCTTTCTTT. Its protein is CASVTAYSNTEAFF.

This clonotype counts as medium-sized (0.01 to 0.1%). The rearrangement uses TRBV15 and TRBJ2-7, with D perhaps matching TRBD2 (5 bases). CDR1 is LNHNV and CDR2 is YYDKDF in the germline V gene (reference sequence). The CDR3 has 13 residues. Trimming took off 3 bases at V and 6 bases at J, with 12 bases between the two ends. CDR3 bases: TGTGCCACCAGCAGCCCCTCGAGGGTCGAGCAGTACTTC. This translates into CATSSPSRVEQYF.

The chain uses TRBV29-1 and TRBJ2-7; D uncertain. With 4 bases removed from V and 3 bases from J, the gap between germline ends came to 10 bases. The CDR3 has 12 residues. Germline V gene lookup returns CDR1 SQVTM and CDR2 ANQGSEA. CDR3: CSVGGVDYEQYF. The CDR3 region has the DNA TGCAGCGTTGGGGGTGTGGACTACGAGCAGTACTTC.